This T cell receptor (beta chain) was captured in a study of blood T cell repertoires in COVID-19 (dated by TCRdb to the early 2020s). Study-wide context: The collaborator samples originated in the United States, Italy and Spain and spanned the acute and convalescent phases of COVID-19. The dataset comprised deeply sampled blood TCRbeta repertoires from subjects exposed to, actively infected with, or recovered from COVID-19. The samples were drawn from the first 160 participants of the ongoing ImmuneRACE study and from 950 to 1,500 subjects provided by 6 global collaborators. Nearly every sample came with metadata listing a de-identified subject ID, COVID-19 status, age in years and sex. The material from the prospective study consisted of cDNA or gDNA derived from T cells, B-cell-depleted T cells, or PBMCs. Where HLA class I and class II types were available, the types were taken from metadata supplied by the sample provider, not from assay-based typing. The repertoires were released in a freely available public database meant as a resource for research on the immune response to SARS-CoV-2.

With regard to this clone: There is no known antigen for this receptor. No base quality information exists; no much larger clone differs at one position.

TCRbeta CDR3 regions were amplified from genomic DNA by means of the immunoSEQ Assay, a bias-controlled multiplex PCR. The published analysis was carried out like this. Within the assay, amplification of reference gene primers was used to estimate how many nucleated cells each sample contained. To quantify the absolute abundance of each unique TCRbeta CDR3 rearrangement, sequence reads were collapsed and filtered. For each sample, productive Simpson clonality was calculated as the square root of Simpson's diversity index over productive rearrangements. TCRdb mirrors the immuneACCESS table, restricted to in-frame sequences. Some clones are absent from its copies; in checked studies, under half trace to an unresolved V gene, and the reason for the others is unknown. The V and J calls and clone size were taken over from that table, and D and trimming were inferred from the DNA. The sample yields some 170,000 clones; over 80% were counted once. The ten top clones hold around 6.3% of the sample.

The paper as a whole reports these results and caveats: Clinical and demographic metadata were provided uncurated, with the amount varying by source and participant.

In Seattle, one collaborating source enrolled patients while the infection was active and tracked those patients longitudinally over the course of disease. Collaborating institutions collected whole blood in K2EDTA tubes following their own protocols. Collaborator samples were shipped for TCRbeta analysis as frozen whole blood, isolated PBMCs, or DNA extracted from either sample type. The CDR3 covers 12 residues, taking in both the cysteine and the phenylalanine. Only the CDR3 portion is preserved as DNA: 36 bases, with reading frame beginning at the first base. CDR1 and CDR2 are read off the germline V gene (reference sequence) as MNHEY and SMNVEV. V loses 2 bases, J loses 14 bases, and the germline ends lie 13 bases apart.

The clonotype was recovered from a woman in her 40s with COVID-19, enrolled during active disease. Material for sequencing was peripheral blood. The sequence links TRBV27 to TRBJ2-1; perhaps TRBD2 is the D gene, with 5 bases matching. The nucleotide sequence reads TGTGCCAGCAGTTTACCCGGGGTAGTGGAGTTCTTC. Protein translation: CASSLPGVVEFF.